This entry lists 10 T cell receptor beta chains sequenced from one sample in a study of cytomegalovirus exposure and HLA in healthy donors. The PCR contained 60 Vbeta and 13 Jbeta primers. Sequenced by immunoSEQ multiplex PCR; TCRdb stores in-frame clones only, minus some. The sample lists some 120,000 clones; 80% were seen once. The specimen was PBMCs. The receptors stem from a male donor in good health and CMV-seronegative.

Details on this clone: This sample includes further DNA sequences coding for the same CDR3. The rearrangement uses TRBV27 and TRBJ1-5; D gene unclear. Trimming cost V 5 bases and J 0 bases, with 5 bases left between them. CDR1 MNHEY and CDR2 SMNVEV come from the germline V gene (reference sequence). This CDR3 has 13 residues. This chain's CDR3 is CASSPYSNQPQHF. Here the CDR3 DNA reads TGTGCCAGCAGTCCGTATAGCAATCAGCCCCAGCATTTT.

As concerns this clone: One end of the junction is discordant with germline, which a read error may explain. The identical CDR3 is also encoded by other nucleotide sequences in the sample. The rearrangement joins TRBV7-9 to TRBJ2-3, with 11 bases identical to TRBD2. This CDR3 comprises 15 residues. Per germline, CDR1 SEHNR and CDR2 FQNEAQ (reference sequence). The DNA for the CDR3 is TGTGCCAGCAGCTTAGCTAGCGGGAGGGTAGATACGCAATATTTT. This sequence encodes CASSLASGRVDTQYF.

The rearrangement links TRBV20-1 to TRBJ2-5; 8 positions match TRBD2. This CDR3 has 10 amino acids. CDR1 DFQATT and CDR2 SNEGSKA come from the germline V gene (reference sequence). The junction had 5 bases not matched to a gene; V was cut back by 6 bases and J by 11 bases. CDR3 in amino acids: CSAAREGQYF. The CDR3 coding sequence is TGCAGTGCCGCACGGGAGGGGCAGTACTTC.

The chain carries TRBV5-1 and TRBJ2-7; 13 nucleotides line up with TRBD2. V lost 1 base to trimming and J lost 6 bases; unmatched junction nucleotides: 13. CDR3 length: 18 amino acids. The germline gives CDR1 SGHRS, CDR2 YFSETQ. The CDR3 DNA follows: TGCGCCAGCAGCTTGACCGGGACTAGCGGGATCTCGGTCAGCGAGCAGTACTTC. Translation: CASSLTGTSGISVSEQYF.

This CDR3 is CASSETGTHSADTQYF. CDR3 in DNA: TGCGCCAGCAGCGAGACCGGGACACATTCTGCGGATACGCAGTATTTT. The chain carries TRBV5-1 and TRBJ2-3; D may be TRBD1 (6 bases). The germline V gene has CDR1 SGHRS and CDR2 YFSETQ. V lost 4 bases to trimming and J lost 6 bases, with 21 bases between them. CDR3 length equals 16 residues.

This chain connects TRBV29-1 to TRBJ2-7; 13 nucleotides line up with TRBD2. The CDR3 length is 16 residues. Germline values: CDR1 SQVTM, CDR2 ANQGSEA. V shed 3 bases and J 3 bases; nucleotides not matched to a gene: 8. The CDR3 loop is CSVEKLAGGPYYEQYF. DNA of the CDR3: TGCAGCGTTGAGAAACTAGCGGGAGGGCCTTACTACGAGCAGTACTTC.

V usage is TRBV6-5 and J usage is TRBJ2-1, with 7 bases aligning to TRBD1. In germline, CDR1 is MNHEY, CDR2 SVGAGI. V lost 7 bases, J lost 10 bases, and 13 bases stayed unmatched. The CDR3 has 14 residues. CDR3 amino acids: CASIQTRQGREQFF. DNA of the CDR3: TGTGCCAGCATCCAAACCCGACAGGGTCGCGAGCAGTTCTTC.

This rearrangement joins TRBV4-2 to TRBJ1-2; perhaps TRBD1 as D (6 bases). Trimming removed 0 bases at V and 6 bases at J, with 14 bases between. The CDR3 is 15 residues long. The germline V gene encodes CDR1 LGHNA and CDR2 YNFKEQ. The DNA of the CDR3 is TGTGCCAGCAGCCAAGAGATCGGGCAGGGGCATGGCTACACCTTC. This translates into CASSQEIGQGHGYTF.

The V gene is TRBV30, the J gene TRBJ1-2; no definite D call. V lost 2 bases, J lost 4 bases, and 11 bases lay in between. The germline CDR1 and CDR2 sequences are GTSNPN and SVGIG (reference sequence). The CDR3 has 13 amino acids. CDR3 nucleotide sequence: TGTGCCTGGAGTTACGGGGAGTTCTATGGCTACACCTTC. Translation: CAWSYGEFYGYTF.

This chain joins TRBV11-2 and TRBJ1-2, with D perhaps matching TRBD1 (5 bases). The CDR3 extends over 14 amino acids. V lost 5 bases to trimming and J lost 3 bases, with 13 bases between them. Germline-derived CDR1 and CDR2 are SGHAT and FQNNGV. In nucleotides, the CDR3 is TGTGCCAGCAGCCCCGGGGGGGGGTACTATGGCTACACCTTC. This codes for CASSPGGGYYGYTF.